What follows are 29 T cell receptor beta chains derived from one specimen sequenced in a study of blood T cells in healthy people across ages. A second PCR of roughly 7 to 11 cycles used a sample-barcoded 5' primer and a J-beta primer mix. TCRdb re-called the 5' RACE reads through MiXCR, storing one row per CDR3 protein. The table shows approximately 800,000 distinct CDR3 sequences, with around 68% occurring only once. The sequenced material came from blood. All receptors come from a man aged 25 to 45 in good health.

V is TRBV7-8 and J is TRBJ2-4; a weak D match, TRBD2 (7 bases). Trimming took 4 bases from V and 2 from J, leaving 18 bases between them. Germline V gene sequence: CDR1 SGHVS, CDR2 FQNEAQ. The CDR3 covers 17 residues. The CDR3 sequence: CASSSKGGARPKNIQYF. In DNA, the CDR3 is TGTGCCAGCAGCTCCAAGGGGGGGGCGCGGCCCAAAAACATTCAGTACTTC.

The chain employs TRBV20-1 and TRBJ2-1; D could derive from TRBD1 or TRBD2 (6 bases each). The CDR3 is 14 amino acids. The germline V gene encodes CDR1 DFQATT and CDR2 SNEGSKA (reference sequence). Trimming took 0 bases from V and 3 from J, leaving 9 bases between them. CDR3 protein: CSAREGGLYNEQFF. Written as DNA, the CDR3 is TGCAGTGCTAGAGAAGGGGGGCTCTACAATGAGCAGTTCTTC.

This sequence joins TRBV14 and TRBJ2-4; tentative D call: TRBD1 (6 bases). The germline V gene has CDR1 SGHDN and CDR2 FVKESK. Trimming removed 1 base from V and 1 base from J, with 8 bases in between. CDR3 length equals 15 residues. DNA for the CDR3: TGTGCCAGCAGCCAAGTGCAGGGGGCCAAAAACATTCAGTACTTC. Its protein product is CASSQVQGAKNIQYF.

This clonotype has just a few counts. This chain uses TRBV12-3 or TRBV12-4 with TRBJ2-1, with 10 positions matching TRBD2. This CDR3 has 16 amino acids. V dropped 5 bases and J dropped 1; count of bases not matched to a gene: 5. The CDR3 region has the DNA TGTGCCAGCAGTCCAACTAGCGGGGAGTCCTACAATGAGCAGTTCTTC. Encoded protein: CASSPTSGESYNEQFF.

The J gene is TRBJ1-2, the V gene TRBV25-1, with a possible D match to TRBD1 (5 bases). Trimming cost V 2 bases and J 9 bases, with 19 bases left between them. Germline V CDR1 and CDR2: MGHDK, SYGVNS. There are 15 residues in the CDR3. DNA of the CDR3: TGTGCCAGCAGTGAAAACGTTTGGCAGGGATATAGCTACACCTTC. The encoded protein is CASSENVWQGYSYTF.

The count of this clonotype is one. The chain couples TRBV20-1 to TRBJ1-6, with 8 bases lining up with TRBD1. The CDR3 runs 16 residues. The germline gives CDR1 DFQATT, CDR2 SNEGSKA (reference sequence). J gave up 3 bases and V 0 bases, and 4 bases lay outside the gene matches. The CDR3, as DNA: TGCAGTGCTAGAGATACACAGGGGGTCTATAATTCACCCCTCCACTTT. Its translation: CSARDTQGVYNSPLHF.

The chain has TRBV7-2 and TRBJ2-7; D is ambiguous. Germline loops: CDR1 SGHTA, CDR2 FQGNSA. Trimming took 2 bases from V and 7 from J, leaving 15 bases between them. The CDR3 has 14 amino acids. The CDR3 region is CASSLPYFALEQYF. CDR3 sequence (DNA): TGTGCCAGCAGCTTACCATATTTTGCGCTTGAGCAGTACTTC.

Note on this clonotype: The junction departs from the called germline gene at one end, perhaps through a read error. The V call is TRBV15, the J call TRBJ1-1; no firm D call. Germline-derived CDR1 and CDR2 are LNHNV and YYDKDF (reference sequence). This CDR3 has 13 residues. The chain's CDR3 is CTTSRSGNTEAFF. The CDR3 nucleotides read TGTACCACCAGCAGATCAGGGAACACTGAAGCTTTCTTT.

Only a few counts were recorded for this clonotype. The chain recombines TRBV20-1 with TRBJ2-7, with 7 positions matching TRBD1. V lost 0 bases, J lost 2 bases, and 10 bases stayed unmatched. The CDR3 is 16 residues long. Germline-derived CDR1 and CDR2 are DFQATT and SNEGSKA (reference sequence). The CDR3 sequence: CSARDSFNRGTYEQYF. CDR3 DNA: TGCAGTGCTAGAGATTCTTTCAACAGGGGTACCTACGAGCAGTACTTC.

The sample holds one count of this clonotype. The chain links TRBV7-3 to TRBJ2-3; 8 positions agree with TRBD2. The CDR3 consists of 15 residues. J gave up 0 bases and V 5 bases, and 4 bases lay outside the gene matches. Germline V gene sequence: CDR1 SGHTA, CDR2 FQGTGA. The chain's CDR3 is CASSAVAGSTDTQYF. The DNA for the CDR3 is TGTGCCAGCAGCGCCGTAGCGGGGAGCACAGATACGCAGTATTTT.

This clonotype showed up just a few times. This chain joins TRBV7-2 and TRBJ1-2; D is ambiguous. There are 14 residues in the CDR3. V was trimmed by 0 bases and J by 3 bases, leaving 8 bases between them. The V gene's germline CDR1 is SGHTA and CDR2 FQGNSA. The CDR3 region has the DNA TGTGCCAGCAGCTTAGCAGGGAGGGACTATGGCTACACCTTC. It yields the protein CASSLAGRDYGYTF.

The chain links TRBV6-2 or TRBV6-3 to TRBJ1-5; D is ambiguous. Trimming removed 2 bases from V and 1 base from J, with 9 bases in between. CDR1 MNHEY and CDR2 SVGEGT come from the germline V gene. CDR3 size: 15 residues. The CDR3 spells CASSYRGRSNQPQHF. Written as DNA, the CDR3 is TGTGCCAGCAGTTACCGGGGTCGGAGCAATCAGCCCCAGCATTTT.

The rearrangement uses TRBV5-1 and TRBJ2-3; possibly TRBD2 for D (6 bases). CDR3 length: 15 amino acids. With 3 bases removed from V and 3 bases from J, the gap between germline ends came to 14 bases. CDR1 SGHRS and CDR2 YFSETQ come from the germline V gene. The CDR3 sequence is CASSSGMRGTDTQYF. In DNA form, the CDR3 reads TGCGCCAGCAGCTCAGGGATGCGGGGAACAGATACGCAGTATTTT.

This clonotype came up once. This chain joins TRBV28 and TRBJ1-3; 7 bases are shared with TRBD1. The CDR3 runs to 14 residues. CDR1 MDHEN and CDR2 SYDVKM come from the germline V gene. The junction had 5 bases not matched to a gene; V was cut back by 5 bases and J by 4 bases. The CDR3 spells CASSPDRVGNTIYF. The CDR3 DNA follows: TGTGCCAGCAGTCCAGACAGGGTGGGAAACACCATATATTTT.

The chain carries TRBV7-2 and TRBJ2-1; 11 positions agree with TRBD1. CDR3 length equals 18 residues. Looked up from germline, CDR1 is SGHTA and CDR2 is FQGNSA. V was clipped by 1 base and J by 5 bases; unmatched bases: 10. The CDR3 DNA reads as TGTGCCAGCAGCTTAGTTTTAGTTCGGGGACAGGGGGACAATGAGCAGTTCTTC. Translating it yields CASSLVLVRGQGDNEQFF.

This clonotype was observed a few times. The gene calls are TRBV4-3 and TRBJ2-4; TRBD2 might be the D (5 bases). The germline V gene encodes CDR1 LGHNA and CDR2 YSLEER. The V end lost 2 bases, the J end lost 13 bases, and 12 bases lay between the germline ends. The CDR3 runs to 12 residues. CDR3 bases: TGCGCCAGCAGCCAAAGCCGGGGAGAGCAGTACTTC. This gives the protein CASSQSRGEQYF.

The sample holds a few counts of this clonotype. The V gene is TRBV6-2 or TRBV6-3, the J gene TRBJ1-2; D uncertain. CDR3 size: 13 residues. Germline CDR1 reads MNHEY; CDR2 reads SVGEGT. Deletions cut 2 bases from V and 4 bases from J, with 8 bases between. This chain's CDR3 is CASSYDGPYGYTF. The CDR3 DNA is TGTGCCAGCAGTTACGACGGCCCCTATGGCTACACCTTC.

In its sample, this clonotype was seen once. The chain couples TRBV7-2 to TRBJ1-6; D call uncertain. Between the trimmed V and J ends, which lost 1 base and 7 bases, there was a span of 5 bases. Germline CDR1 SGHTA, CDR2 FQGNSA. The CDR3 sequence is 13 residues long. The CDR3 coding sequence is TGTGCCAGCAGCTTAGGCACGAATTCACCCCTCCACTTT. This sequence encodes CASSLGTNSPLHF.

V usage is TRBV4-2 and J usage is TRBJ2-7; D gene uncertain. Trimming left V 0 bases short and J 7 bases short, with 13 bases between. The CDR3 loop spans 14 amino acids. Germline CDR1 LGHNA, CDR2 YNFKEQ. The CDR3 reads CASSQEGESWEQYF. Written as DNA, the CDR3 is TGTGCCAGCAGCCAAGAAGGAGAGTCTTGGGAGCAGTACTTC.

This clonotype was counted only a few times. This sequence joins TRBV7-3 and TRBJ2-1; D is perhaps TRBD2 (6 bases). Germline CDR1 reads SGHTA; CDR2 reads FQGTGA. The CDR3 has 14 residues. The ends were cut back, 3 bases at V and 4 bases at J, with 10 bases in the middle. CDR3 protein: CASSFLGLYNEQFF. Here the CDR3 DNA reads TGTGCCAGCAGCTTCCTGGGACTTTACAATGAGCAGTTCTTC.

The chain employs TRBV4-3 and TRBJ1-6; 7 nucleotides agree with TRBD1. The CDR3 is made up of 11 amino acids. V lost 5 bases to trimming and J lost 16 bases; unmatched junction nucleotides: 5. Germline values: CDR1 LGHNA, CDR2 YSLEER. In DNA form, the CDR3 reads TGCGCCAGCAGCTATCAGGGGGTACTCCACTTT. It codes for CASSYQGVLHF.

This clonotype turned up a few times. This sequence joins TRBV20-1 and TRBJ2-4; either TRBD1 or TRBD2 may supply D (5 bases each). CDR1 DFQATT and CDR2 SNEGSKA come from the germline V gene (reference sequence). Between the trimmed V and J ends, which lost 6 bases and 0 bases, there was a span of 15 bases. CDR3 length equals 15 residues. The CDR3 spells CSATLGVLAKNIQYF. DNA of the CDR3: TGCAGTGCCACACTAGGGGTTCTAGCCAAAAACATTCAGTACTTC.

The chain uses TRBV20-1 and TRBJ1-4, with D possibly matching TRBD1 (5 bases). The CDR3 spans 14 residues. V was shortened by 8 bases and J by 5 bases, with 18 bases between the two germline ends. From germline, CDR1 is DFQATT and CDR2 SNEGSKA (reference sequence). The CDR3 sequence is CSQPPGPGNEKLFF. The CDR3 nucleotides are TGCAGTCAGCCACCGGGGCCCGGAAATGAAAAACTGTTTTTT.

The gene calls are TRBV7-3 and TRBJ2-3; 13 bases fit TRBD2. CDR1 SGHTA and CDR2 FQGTGA come from the germline V gene. V lost 4 bases to trimming and J lost 4 bases; unmatched junction nucleotides: 5. CDR3 length: 16 amino acids. In DNA, the CDR3 is TGTGCCAGCAGCTCGGGACTAGCGGGGATGGCAGATACGCAGTATTTT. As protein: CASSSGLAGMADTQYF.

This clonotype has just a few counts. J is TRBJ2-5 and V is TRBV18; 11 nucleotides agree with TRBD1. This CDR3 spans 14 amino acids. Germline trimming cut 7 bases from V and 4 bases from J; bases unmatched to any gene: 5. Germline V gives CDR1 KGHSH, CDR2 LQKENI. CDR3 sequence: CASFDGTGGETQYF. The CDR3 DNA is TGTGCCAGCTTTGATGGGACAGGGGGAGAGACCCAGTACTTC.

This sequence joins TRBV11-2 and TRBJ2-2; no clear D. The V and J ends lost 5 bases and 1 base respectively, with 8 bases between them. The germline CDR1 and CDR2 sequences are SGHAT and FQNNGV. This CDR3 region has 14 residues. CDR3 sequence reads: CASSHPRNTGELFF. As DNA, the CDR3 is TGTGCCAGCAGCCACCCTAGGAACACCGGGGAGCTGTTTTTT. The entire variable domain, with the rest obtained from reference TRBV11-2 and TRBJ2-2, is as follows: EAGVAQSPRYKIIEKRQSVAFWCNPISGHATLYWYQQILGQGPKLLIQFQNNGVVDDSQLPKDRFSAERLKGVDSTLKIQPAKLEDSAVYLCASSHPRNTGELFFGEGSRLTVL.

This chain joins TRBV11-2 and TRBJ2-1; no clear D gene. Germline V gene data show CDR1 as SGHAT and CDR2 as FQNNGV. Trimming pared 8 bases from V and 0 bases from J, leaving 14 bases between. The CDR3 extends over 15 amino acids. Written as DNA, the CDR3 is TGTGCCAGCGGGTTGGACGTAAGCTCCTACAATGAGCAGTTCTTC. Protein sequence: CASGLDVSSYNEQFF. The whole variable domain, filled in from reference TRBV11-2 and TRBJ2-1, reads EAGVAQSPRYKIIEKRQSVAFWCNPISGHATLYWYQQILGQGPKLLIQFQNNGVVDDSQLPKDRFSAERLKGVDSTLKIQPAKLEDSAVYLCASGLDVSSYNEQFFGPGTRLTVL.

V and J are TRBV5-1 and TRBJ2-1; 7 bases are a match to TRBD2. This CDR3 has 15 residues. The V and J ends lost 0 bases and 4 bases, in that order; junction bases with no gene match: 4. The V gene's germline CDR1 is SGHRS and CDR2 YFSETQ. DNA of the CDR3: TGCGCCAGCAGCTTGGAGCGAGCGGGGTACAATGAGCAGTTCTTC. Residues: CASSLERAGYNEQFF.

The table lists this clonotype with a few counts. The chain carries TRBV4-3 and TRBJ2-7, with TRBD2 identical over 10 bases. From germline, CDR1 is LGHNA and CDR2 YSLEER. J lost 1 base, V lost 0 bases, and 9 bases had no gene match. The CDR3 is made up of 18 amino acids. The CDR3 DNA reads as TGCGCCAGCAGCCAAGATGCAGGGATAGCGGGGGGTTCCTACGAGCAGTACTTC. It translates to CASSQDAGIAGGSYEQYF.